The 7 T cell receptor beta chains reported below all come from one sample, sequenced in a study of shared clonotypes between healthy human individuals. Generated by immunoSEQ multiplex PCR, the TCRdb table keeps only in-frame clones and is missing some. The data contain approximately 2,000,000 clones, about 90% of them singletons. Source material: naive CD4+ T cells from PBMCs. The subset here: CD45RA+ positively selected. The source is a man between 18 and 35 years old in good health. Some clones in this sample may be carry-over from other donors' samples.

This rearrangement joins TRBV11-2 to TRBJ2-1; D might be TRBD1 or TRBD2, each matching 5 bases. The CDR3 is 12 amino acids. Germline CDR1 and CDR2: SGHAT and FQNNGV. V lost 4 bases, J lost 12 bases, and 13 bases lay in between. As DNA, the CDR3 is TGTGCCAGCAGCTACCCCTTGGGGACGCAGTTCTTC. Translated: CASSYPLGTQFF.

This chain uses TRBV5-1 with TRBJ2-2; D call uncertain. Trimming took off 2 bases at V and 0 bases at J, with 8 bases between the two ends. Germline CDR1 reads SGHRS; CDR2 reads YFSETQ. The CDR3 runs 15 residues. The CDR3 sequence: CASSFLMANTGELFF. In DNA form, the CDR3 reads TGCGCCAGCAGCTTCCTGATGGCGAACACCGGGGAGCTGTTTTTT.

V gene TRBV19 combines with J gene TRBJ2-5; D might be TRBD1 (6 bases). This CDR3 comprises 13 residues. From germline, CDR1 is LNHDA and CDR2 SQIVND (reference sequence). Deletions cut 5 bases from V and 5 bases from J, with 12 bases between. CDR3 nucleotide sequence: TGTGCCAGTAGTTCAGGGGCTTGGGAGACCCAGTACTTC. This gives the protein CASSSGAWETQYF.

The chain combines TRBV9 with TRBJ1-2, with a weak D call TRBD1 (5 bases). The CDR3 sequence is 14 residues long. The germline gives CDR1 SGDLS, CDR2 YYNGEE. Trimming shortened V by 3 bases and J by 8 bases, and 17 bases separated the two germline ends. In DNA, the CDR3 is TGTGCCAGCAGCGCCTTCGGGACCCCCCAGGGCTACACCTTC. It codes for CASSAFGTPQGYTF.

The chain couples TRBV25-1 to TRBJ1-1; a possible D gene is TRBD1 (6 bases). Trimming removed 5 bases at V and 1 base at J, with 14 bases between. Germline CDR1 MGHDK, CDR2 SYGVNS. The CDR3 spans 15 residues. CDR3 in amino acids: CASSLSGAQNTEAFF. The CDR3 DNA follows: TGTGCCAGCAGTCTCTCAGGGGCGCAGAACACTGAAGCTTTCTTT.

This clone was seen a few times. V and J are TRBV14 and TRBJ1-1; D gene uncertain. This CDR3 region has 13 residues. CDR1 and CDR2 from the germline V gene are SGHDN and FVKESK. Trimming took 4 bases from V and 5 from J, leaving 11 bases between them. The DNA for the CDR3 is TGTGCCAGCAGCCTCAGTCGGCAGACTGAAGCTTTCTTT. The encoded protein is CASSLSRQTEAFF.

V is TRBV2 and J is TRBJ2-1; possible D gene TRBD1, 5 bases. Germline V lookup: CDR1 SNHLY, CDR2 FYNNEI. The length of the CDR3 is 14 residues. V lost 6 bases, J lost 10 bases, and 19 bases lay in between. CDR3 loop: CASSQGEQPPEQFF. Here the CDR3 DNA reads TGTGCCAGCAGCCAGGGTGAACAGCCCCCCGAGCAGTTCTTC.